These T cell receptor beta chains were read from a single sample in a study of T cell responses to AZD1222 COVID-19 vaccine. The repertoire was sequenced with immunoSEQ multiplex PCR; TCRdb's copy has only in-frame clones and lacks some. The sample shows about 100,000 clones, roughly 89% of them seen only once. This material consisted of peripheral blood, taken on day 0 of AZD1222 vaccination. The receptor set was obtained from an adult in good health. Each CDR3 is given without its conserved first and last residue. Each record gives: CDR3 protein, J gene, CDR3 length, V gene.

CDR3aa: ASSLDTGEGGYT
j_gene: TRBJ1-2
len: 12
v_gene: TRBV5-1

CDR3aa: ATSDPTSGQETQY
j_gene: TRBJ2-5
len: 13
v_gene: TRBV24-1

CDR3aa: ASSYGEARTNQPQH
j_gene: TRBJ1-5
len: 14
v_gene: TRBV6-5

CDR3aa: ASSFDSPNTEAF
j_gene: TRBJ1-1
len: 12
v_gene: TRBV5-1

CDR3aa: ASSPTGTNYGYT
j_gene: TRBJ1-2
len: 12
v_gene: TRBV6-5

CDR3aa: ASSLGGKANEKLF
j_gene: TRBJ1-4
len: 13
v_gene: TRBV7-2

CDR3aa: ASSFRQGAGGYT
j_gene: TRBJ1-2
len: 12
v_gene: TRBV27

CDR3aa: ASSQTWGGAEAF
j_gene: TRBJ1-1
len: 12
v_gene: TRBV28

CDR3aa: ASSSKRTGHIGGSYNSPLH
j_gene: TRBJ1-6
len: 19
v_gene: TRBV21-1

CDR3aa: ASSYGTEAF
j_gene: TRBJ1-1
len: 9
v_gene: TRBV12-3/TRBV12-4

CDR3aa: ASSWDRGNEQY
j_gene: TRBJ2-7
len: 11
v_gene: TRBV5-4

CDR3aa: ASSNRGFMNTEAF
j_gene: TRBJ1-1
len: 13
v_gene: TRBV27

CDR3aa: ASSWPEANTGELF
j_gene: TRBJ2-2
len: 13
v_gene: TRBV5-1

CDR3aa: ASEGQYTEAF
j_gene: TRBJ1-1
len: 10
v_gene: TRBV6-5

CDR3aa: ASSLGGGPYEQY
j_gene: TRBJ2-7
len: 12
v_gene: TRBV27

CDR3aa: ASSQDLSGGAEAF
j_gene: TRBJ1-1
len: 13
v_gene: TRBV3-1/TRBV3-2

CDR3aa: ASSPAMGSEGNQPQH
j_gene: TRBJ1-5
len: 15
v_gene: TRBV4-1

CDR3aa: ASSFTGGNTGELF
j_gene: TRBJ2-2
len: 13
v_gene: TRBV7-9

CDR3aa: ASSSAVMNTEAF
j_gene: TRBJ1-1
len: 12
v_gene: TRBV6-5

CDR3aa: ASSPNRGFGEQY
j_gene: TRBJ2-7
len: 12
v_gene: TRBV3-1/TRBV3-2

CDR3aa: AWSRKTDMNTEAF
j_gene: TRBJ1-1
len: 13
v_gene: TRBV30

CDR3aa: ASSQMGETQY
j_gene: TRBJ2-5
len: 10
v_gene: TRBV14

CDR3aa: AISERGGSYNSPLH
j_gene: TRBJ1-6
len: 14
v_gene: TRBV10-3

CDR3aa: ASSLGWGAGQPQH
j_gene: TRBJ1-5
len: 13
v_gene: TRBV27

CDR3aa: ASSLNVRNTEAF
j_gene: TRBJ1-1
len: 12
v_gene: TRBV5-1

CDR3aa: AVSTSGANYEQY
j_gene: TRBJ2-7
len: 12
v_gene: TRBV6-6

CDR3aa: ASSPKLGSGNTIY
j_gene: TRBJ1-3
len: 13
v_gene: TRBV18

CDR3aa: ASSQGGQGTYNSPLH
j_gene: TRBJ1-6
len: 15
v_gene: TRBV4-3

CDR3aa: ASSYNGGQSYGYT
j_gene: TRBJ1-2
len: 13
v_gene: TRBV6-5

CDR3aa: ASSWSSGSRNTGELF
j_gene: TRBJ2-2
len: 15
v_gene: TRBV6-2/TRBV6-3

CDR3aa: ASSVSWAYKNIQY
j_gene: TRBJ2-4
len: 13
v_gene: TRBV3-1/TRBV3-2

CDR3aa: ATGEAPDTQY
j_gene: TRBJ2-3
len: 10
v_gene: TRBV25-1

CDR3aa: ASSLRSVTYNEQF
j_gene: TRBJ2-1
len: 13
v_gene: TRBV7-3

CDR3aa: ASSRGGDNQPQH
j_gene: TRBJ1-5
len: 12
v_gene: TRBV5-5

CDR3aa: ASSDLREGYT
j_gene: TRBJ1-2
len: 10
v_gene: TRBV6-1

CDR3aa: ASNLGQGIGELF
j_gene: TRBJ2-2
len: 12
v_gene: TRBV6-5

CDR3aa: ASSVEPSGDNSPLH
j_gene: TRBJ1-6
len: 14
v_gene: TRBV9

CDR3aa: ASSLGRNNQPQH
j_gene: TRBJ1-5
len: 12
v_gene: TRBV11-2

CDR3aa: ASSSIQGAIGYT
j_gene: TRBJ1-2
len: 12
v_gene: TRBV19

CDR3aa: ASSQDNTVSQPQH
j_gene: TRBJ1-5
len: 13
v_gene: TRBV4-1

CDR3aa: ASRGDSYNEQF
j_gene: TRBJ2-1
len: 11
v_gene: TRBV2